What follows are 20 T cell receptor beta chains derived from one specimen sequenced in a study of patients and donors after allogeneic stem cell transplantation (dated by TCRdb to the early 2020s). The library was made by RT-PCR. The sequencer listed for this sample is NextSeq 550. The public reads were reanalyzed by TCRdb: fastp trimming at Q25, MiXCR alignment, in-frame beta chains only. Every entry covers one CDR3 protein and lists the most common genes and DNA from its rows. This sample has some 960,000 distinct CDR3 sequences in its table, and about 20% of those were observed once. The ten largest clones capture around 5.5% of the sample. The material sequenced was blood, either unsorted or a sorted T cell fraction (not recorded which). These receptors were taken from a human donor who was either an allogeneic HSCT recipient or a stem cell or donor lymphocyte infusion donor (not recorded which). It is not recorded whose cells these are; they may come from a transplant donor.

In its sample, this clonotype was seen a few times. This chain joins TRBV11-3 and TRBJ1-1, with a possible D match to TRBD1 (5 bases). Trimming removed 2 bases at V and 10 bases at J, with 11 bases between. Germline V gene data show CDR1 as SGHNT and CDR2 as YENEEA. The CDR3 sequence is 12 residues long. CDR3 DNA: TGTGCCAGCAGCTTACCAGGGTCGGGAGCTTTCTTT. This gives the protein CASSLPGSGAFF. Variable domain in full (rest from reference TRBV11-3 and TRBJ1-1): EAGVVQSPRYKIIEKKQPVAFWCNPISGHNTLYWYLQNLGQGPELLIRYENEEAVDDSQLPKDRFSAERLKGVDSTLKIQPAELGDSAVYLCASSLPGSGAFFGQGTRLTVV.

In this sample, this clonotype turned up a few times. This chain joins TRBV12-3 or TRBV12-4 and TRBJ2-7; D is ambiguous. The CDR3 loop spans 12 amino acids. V lost 6 bases, J lost 6 bases, and 12 bases lay in between. The CDR3 DNA reads as TGTGCCAGCAGGCAGGAGTTCGGCGAGCAGTACTTC. The encoded protein is CASRQEFGEQYF.

V gene TRBV7-3 combines with J gene TRBJ2-2, with unresolved D. The CDR3 is 12 residues long. V lost 1 base and J lost 12, with 9 bases in between. Germline lookup yields CDR1 SGHTA and CDR2 FQGTGA. The CDR3, as DNA: TGTGCCAGCAGCTTAATCCCCCAGAAGCTGTTTTTT. Residues: CASSLIPQKLFF.

This chain joins TRBV13 and TRBJ2-1; 10 bases are a match to TRBD1. The CDR3 totals 15 residues. Germline lookup yields CDR1 PRHDT and CDR2 FYEKMQ (reference sequence). J was trimmed by 4 bases and V by 4 bases; bases with no gene match: 4. CDR3 sequence: CASSSGGQGYNEQFF. CDR3 coding DNA: TGTGCCAGCAGCTCGGGGGGACAGGGGTACAATGAGCAGTTCTTC.

This clonotype has more than one count but fewer than ten. The chain is built from TRBV9 and TRBJ2-1, with 11 bases matching TRBD1. The CDR3 has 17 amino acids. The V gene end was trimmed by 4 bases and the J gene end by 0 bases; junction bases not matched to a gene: 6. Germline CDR1 reads SGDLS; CDR2 reads YYNGEE. The CDR3 here is CASSWTGGSSSYNEQFF. Written as DNA, the CDR3 is TGTGCCAGCAGCTGGACAGGGGGCTCGAGCTCCTACAATGAGCAGTTCTTC.

This clonotype was observed a handful of times. The chain recombines TRBV28 with TRBJ2-7; 8 bases map to TRBD2. Losses at the gene ends were 3 bases for V and 2 bases for J; bases not matched to a gene: 6. Germline CDR1 MDHEN, CDR2 SYDVKM. The CDR3 consists of 15 residues. In DNA, the CDR3 is TGTGCCAGCAGTTTCCCCCGCGGGAGGCCCTACGAGCAGTACTTC. The encoded protein is CASSFPRGRPYEQYF.

This sequence joins TRBV7-9 and TRBJ2-1, with D tentatively TRBD2 (6 bases). The CDR3 runs to 17 residues. Germline CDR1 reads SEHNR; CDR2 reads FQNEAQ (reference sequence). Trimming took 4 bases from V and 4 from J, leaving 20 bases between them. The CDR3, as DNA: TGTGCCAGCAGCTCTGCTTGGGAGGACCGAGGGTACAATGAGCAGTTCTTC. Amino acids: CASSSAWEDRGYNEQFF.

This chain joins TRBV12-3 or TRBV12-4 and TRBJ2-7, with 9 bases aligning to TRBD2. The CDR3 has 15 residues. Unmatched junction bases numbered 9, after V lost 3 bases and J lost 6 bases. Here the CDR3 DNA reads TGTGCCAGCAGTTTCTTTAGCGGGAGTTTTAGCGAGCAGTACTTC. Residues: CASSFFSGSFSEQYF.

The chain recombines TRBV5-1 with TRBJ2-5; a weak D match, TRBD2 (5 bases). V gave up 5 bases and J gave up 7 bases, with 18 bases separating them. Germline V gene data show CDR1 as SGHRS and CDR2 as YFSETQ. The CDR3 extends over 14 amino acids. The CDR3 sequence is CASRTSGSRGTQYF. The DNA of the CDR3 is TGCGCCAGCAGAACATCCGGGTCCCGGGGGACCCAGTACTTC.

This clonotype appeared a few times. The chain uses TRBV20-1 and TRBJ2-1; 13 bases line up with TRBD2. CDR1 and CDR2 (germline): DFQATT, SNEGSKA (reference sequence). CDR3 length: 17 amino acids. The ends lost 6 bases at V and 5 bases at J; junction bases unmatched: 13. CDR3 protein: CSAFRMGLAGYNNEQFF. The CDR3 DNA reads as TGCAGTGCCTTTCGTATGGGACTAGCGGGATATAACAATGAGCAGTTCTTC.

This clonotype was seen more than once but under ten times. This chain joins TRBV5-1 and TRBJ2-7, with D hard to call. The CDR3 is 15 amino acids. Germline CDR1 SGHRS, CDR2 YFSETQ. Trimming removed 4 bases from V and 5 bases from J, with 19 bases in between. The CDR3 nucleotides read TGCGCCAGCAGCACAAAACCTCCAGGCCGAAACGAGCAGTACTTC. This encodes CASSTKPPGRNEQYF.

This clonotype was counted between two and nine times. The chain joins TRBV10-3 to TRBJ1-1; 9 bases fit TRBD1. Unmatched junction bases numbered 2, after V lost 6 bases and J lost 3 bases. The CDR3 is 13 residues long. Germline V lookup: CDR1 ENHRY, CDR2 SYGVKD. The CDR3 DNA is TGTGCCATCAGGGGACAGGGTTACACTGAAGCTTTCTTT. Translated: CAIRGQGYTEAFF.

The V call is TRBV2, the J call TRBJ1-6, with a tentative D call TRBD1 (6 bases). V was trimmed by 7 bases and J by 9 bases, leaving 16 bases between them. CDR3 size: 14 residues. Germline V CDR1 and CDR2: SNHLY, FYNNEI. CDR3: CASIPGAGSSPLHF. The CDR3 nucleotides read TGTGCCAGCATCCCGGGGGCCGGCAGTTCACCCCTCCACTTT.

Here the CDR3 reads CASSLALDNLYNEQFF. The CDR3 coding sequence is TGCGCCAGCAGCTTGGCCCTGGACAATCTTTACAATGAGCAGTTCTTC. The V gene is TRBV5-1, the J gene TRBJ2-1, with D possibly TRBD1 on 5 matching bases. Germline CDR1 SGHRS, CDR2 YFSETQ. CDR3 size: 16 residues. Between the trimmed V and J ends, which lost 0 bases and 4 bases, there was a span of 14 bases. Based on the CDR3 plus reference TRBV5-1 and TRBJ2-1, the full variable domain is KAGVTQTPRYLIKTRGQQVTLSCSPISGHRSVSWYQQTPGQGLQFLFEYFSETQRNKGNFPGRFSGRQFSNSRSEMNVSTLELGDSALYLCASSLALDNLYNEQFFGPGTRLTVL.

This clonotype was detected once. The genes are TRBV14 and TRBJ1-1; D not certain. V dropped 3 bases and J dropped 1 base, with 12 bases sitting between them. CDR3 length equals 15 residues. Germline loops: CDR1 SGHDN, CDR2 FVKESK. CDR3 in amino acids: CASSHRPSGNTEAFF. CDR3 DNA: TGTGCCAGCAGCCATCGTCCTTCAGGGAACACTGAAGCTTTCTTT.

This clonotype has only a few counts. The chain recombines TRBV21-1 with TRBJ2-5; TRBD2, the D gene given by the table, was not confirmed from the DNA. TRBV21-1 is a pseudogene locus. The CDR3 spans 14 residues. The CDR3 sequence is CASSKVREGETQYF. The CDR3, as DNA: TGTGCCAGCAGCAAAGTTCGGGAGGGGGAGACCCAGTACTTC.

This clonotype turned up a few times. The rearrangement uses TRBV12-3 or TRBV12-4 and TRBJ1-2; 7 bases match TRBD1. The CDR3 contains 15 residues. With V trimmed by 5 bases and J by 7 bases, 13 bases remained unmatched. The CDR3 coding sequence is TGTGCCAGCAGTGCCCCCACAGGGGCGCTCTCTGGCTACACCTTC. It codes for CASSAPTGALSGYTF.

Many counts were recorded for this clonotype. The gene calls are TRBV12-3 or TRBV12-4 and TRBJ1-2; unclear D gene. This CDR3 has 12 residues. Trimming cost V 5 bases and J 6 bases, with 10 bases left between them. The CDR3 DNA is TGTGCCAGCAGTGCTATGGGCGATGGCTACACCTTC. Encoded protein: CASSAMGDGYTF.

This clonotype was seen only a few times. The chain combines TRBV7-2 with TRBJ2-3; D ambiguous. Germline assignment: CDR1 SGHTA and CDR2 FQGNSA. The ends were cut back, 1 base at V and 5 bases at J, with 10 bases in the middle. The CDR3 consists of 14 residues. The CDR3 DNA is TGTGCCAGCAGCTTAGTGACTTCTTTAGATACGCAGTATTTT. It yields the protein CASSLVTSLDTQYF.

The chain employs TRBV10-3 and TRBJ1-5; 8 bases match TRBD1. CDR1 is ENHRY and CDR2 is SYGVKD in the germline V gene. The V segment lost 2 bases and the J segment 1 base; nucleotides outside the gene matches: 7. This CDR3 is built from 17 residues. The CDR3 protein is CAISETTTGASNQPQHF. CDR3 DNA sequence: TGTGCCATCAGTGAGACAACGACAGGGGCGAGCAATCAGCCCCAGCATTTT.